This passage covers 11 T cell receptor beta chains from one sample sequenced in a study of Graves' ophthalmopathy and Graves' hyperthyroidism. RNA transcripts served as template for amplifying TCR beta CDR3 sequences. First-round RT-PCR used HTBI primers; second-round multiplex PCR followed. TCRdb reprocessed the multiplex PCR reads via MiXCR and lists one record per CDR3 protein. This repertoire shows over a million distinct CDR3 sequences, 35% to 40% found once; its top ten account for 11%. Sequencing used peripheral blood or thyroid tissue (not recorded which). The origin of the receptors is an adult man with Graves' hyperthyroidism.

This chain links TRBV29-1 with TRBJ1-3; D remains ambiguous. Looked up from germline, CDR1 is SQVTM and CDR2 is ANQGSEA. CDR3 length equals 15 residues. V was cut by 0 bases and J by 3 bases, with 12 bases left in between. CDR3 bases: TGCAGCGTTGAAGATCGGGGTACTTATGGAAACACCATATATTTT. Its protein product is CSVEDRGTYGNTIYF.

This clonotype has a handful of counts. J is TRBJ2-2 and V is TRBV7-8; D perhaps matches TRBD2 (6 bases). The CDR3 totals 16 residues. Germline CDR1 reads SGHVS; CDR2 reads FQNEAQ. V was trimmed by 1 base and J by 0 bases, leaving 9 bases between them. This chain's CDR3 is CASSLDSGANTGELFF. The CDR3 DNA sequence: TGTGCCAGCAGCTTAGATTCGGGGGCGAACACCGGGGAGCTGTTTTTT.

The CDR3 loop is CASSFIHPSGNTIYF. The CDR3 DNA sequence: TGTGCCAGCAGCTTTATCCACCCCTCTGGAAACACCATATATTTT. The chain recombines TRBV7-2 with TRBJ1-3; D is unresolved. Germline-derived CDR1 and CDR2 are SGHTA and FQGNSA. This CDR3 region has 15 residues. V lost 3 bases to trimming and J lost 0 bases, with 9 bases between them.

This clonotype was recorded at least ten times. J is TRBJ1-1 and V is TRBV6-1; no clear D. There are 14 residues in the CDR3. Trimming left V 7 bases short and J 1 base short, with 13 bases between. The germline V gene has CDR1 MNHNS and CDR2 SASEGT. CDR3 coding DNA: TGTGCCAGCATGAGAGAGAACTCGAACACTGAAGCTTTCTTT. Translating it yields CASMRENSNTEAFF.

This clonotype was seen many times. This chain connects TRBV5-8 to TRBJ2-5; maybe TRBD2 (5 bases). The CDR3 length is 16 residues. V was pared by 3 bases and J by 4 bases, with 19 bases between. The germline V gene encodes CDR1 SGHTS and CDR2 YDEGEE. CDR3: CASSSPSPSSRETQYF. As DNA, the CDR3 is TGTGCCAGCAGCTCCCCTTCCCCTAGCTCGCGAGAGACCCAGTACTTC.

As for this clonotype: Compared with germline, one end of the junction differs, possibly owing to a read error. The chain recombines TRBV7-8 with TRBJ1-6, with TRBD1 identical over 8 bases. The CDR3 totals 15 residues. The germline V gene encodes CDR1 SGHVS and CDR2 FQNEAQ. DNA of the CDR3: TGCGCCATCAGCGGTGGACAGGGACTAGGTTCACCCCTCCACTTT. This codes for CAISGGQGLGSPLHF.

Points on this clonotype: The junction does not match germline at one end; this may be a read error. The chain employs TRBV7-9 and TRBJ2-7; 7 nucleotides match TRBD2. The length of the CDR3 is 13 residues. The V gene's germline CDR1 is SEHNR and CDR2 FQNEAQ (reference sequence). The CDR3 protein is CASSAASGYEQYF. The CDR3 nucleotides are TGCGCCAGCAGCGCGGCTAGCGGTTACGAGCAGTACTTC.

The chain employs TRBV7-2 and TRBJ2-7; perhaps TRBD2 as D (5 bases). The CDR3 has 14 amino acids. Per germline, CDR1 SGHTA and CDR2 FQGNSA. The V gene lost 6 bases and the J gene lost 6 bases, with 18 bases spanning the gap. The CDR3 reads CASRLGGPRGEQYF. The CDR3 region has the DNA TGTGCCAGCAGGCTAGGCGGGCCCCGGGGCGAGCAGTACTTC.

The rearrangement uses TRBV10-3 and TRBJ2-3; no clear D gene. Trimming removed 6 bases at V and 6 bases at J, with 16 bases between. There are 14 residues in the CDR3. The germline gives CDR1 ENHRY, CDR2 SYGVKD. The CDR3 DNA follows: TGTGCCATCAGAGGAATAGGCAGTGGCGATACGCAGTATTTT. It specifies CAIRGIGSGDTQYF.

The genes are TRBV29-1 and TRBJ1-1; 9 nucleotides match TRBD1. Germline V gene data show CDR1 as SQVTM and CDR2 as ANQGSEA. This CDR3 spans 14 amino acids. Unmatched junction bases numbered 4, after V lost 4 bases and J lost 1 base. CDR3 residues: CSVGVQGANTEAFF. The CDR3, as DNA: TGCAGCGTTGGCGTACAGGGGGCGAACACTGAAGCTTTCTTT.

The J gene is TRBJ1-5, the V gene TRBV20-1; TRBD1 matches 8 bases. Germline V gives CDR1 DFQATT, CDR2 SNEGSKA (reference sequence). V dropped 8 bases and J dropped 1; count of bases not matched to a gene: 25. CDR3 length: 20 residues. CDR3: CSTMERDRGRLVTSNQPQHF. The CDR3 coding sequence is TGCAGTACTATGGAACGAGACAGGGGCAGATTAGTTACCAGCAATCAGCCCCAGCATTTT.